The rows below give T cell receptor beta chains drawn from one sample of a study of blood T cell repertoires in COVID-19. Assay used: immunoSEQ multiplex PCR; TCRdb lists only in-frame clones, some missing. In the table there are some 200,000 clones, 84% of which are singletons. The source material was peripheral blood. The receptors derive from a woman aged 60-70 years with acute or convalescent COVID-19. CDR3s include the opening cysteine and the closing phenylalanine or tryptophan. The order of the fields is CDR3 DNA, CDR3 protein, clone size, D gene, V gene, J gene. D genes are given only for firm matches. Size is stated for part of the rows, as once, few or many counts, or as a class when the clone is expanded.

CDR3nt: TGCGCCAGCAGCTCTGCCCTACTAGCGGGGGCCTCTAGCACAGATACGCAGTATTTT; CDR3aa: CASSSALLAGASSTDTQYF; abundance: -; d_gene: TRBD2; v_gene: TRBV5-1; j_gene: TRBJ2-3
CDR3nt: TGTGCCAGCAGCTTCCTAAAGGGACTAGCGGGGGGTTACTACGAGCAGTACTTC; CDR3aa: CASSFLKGLAGGYYEQYF; abundance: once; d_gene: TRBD2; v_gene: TRBV5-4; j_gene: TRBJ2-7
CDR3nt: TGTGCCAGCATCGGGGGGGACGTGAACTATGGCTACACCTTC; CDR3aa: CASIGGDVNYGYTF; abundance: -; d_gene: -; v_gene: TRBV6-5; j_gene: TRBJ1-2
CDR3nt: TGTGCCAGCAGAGAACAGGGTCCTAGCACAGATACGCAGTATTTT; CDR3aa: CASREQGPSTDTQYF; abundance: -; d_gene: -; v_gene: TRBV5-4; j_gene: TRBJ2-3
CDR3nt: TGTGCCAGCAGCCCCCGAACAGGGACCCCATGGGGTAACTATGGCTACACCTTC; CDR3aa: CASSPRTGTPWGNYGYTF; abundance: -; d_gene: -; v_gene: TRBV7-6; j_gene: TRBJ1-2
CDR3nt: TGTGCCAGCAGCTTGGCGGTGGGCCCACAGGGGAATGAAAAACTGTTTTTT; CDR3aa: CASSLAVGPQGNEKLFF; abundance: -; d_gene: TRBD1; v_gene: TRBV5-5; j_gene: TRBJ1-4
CDR3nt: TGTGCCAGCAGTGATGGGCGACAGGGTTTAGACTACGAGCAGTACTTC; CDR3aa: CASSDGRQGLDYEQYF; abundance: -; d_gene: TRBD1; v_gene: TRBV2; j_gene: TRBJ2-7
CDR3nt: TGTGCCAGCAGTTTATATCTCTTTGGTAGCGGGGGGGCCACAGATACGCAGTATTTT; CDR3aa: CASSLYLFGSGGATDTQYF; abundance: -; d_gene: TRBD2; v_gene: TRBV28; j_gene: TRBJ2-3
CDR3nt: TGTGCCAGCAGCGTAGACCCTAGCGGGGGGGCCTACGAGCAGTACTTC; CDR3aa: CASSVDPSGGAYEQYF; abundance: once; d_gene: TRBD2; v_gene: TRBV9; j_gene: TRBJ2-7
CDR3nt: TGTGCCAGCAGTTTATCGCGGACAGGGGATTCACCCCTCCACTTT; CDR3aa: CASSLSRTGDSPLHF; abundance: -; d_gene: TRBD1; v_gene: TRBV27; j_gene: TRBJ1-6
CDR3nt: TGTGCCAGCAGTCAGACTCGGGGGCCCCAGCATTTT; CDR3aa: CASSQTRGPQHF; abundance: -; d_gene: -; v_gene: TRBV6-5; j_gene: TRBJ1-5
CDR3nt: TGTGCCAGCAGTTACCGAGGGACAGGGGGTAGCAATCAGCCCCAGCATTTT; CDR3aa: CASSYRGTGGSNQPQHF; abundance: -; d_gene: TRBD1; v_gene: TRBV6-2/TRBV6-3; j_gene: TRBJ1-5
CDR3nt: TGTGCCACCCCTTTCGGCACTGAAGCTTTCTTT; CDR3aa: CATPFGTEAFF; abundance: -; d_gene: -; v_gene: TRBV24-1; j_gene: TRBJ1-1
CDR3nt: TGTGCCAGCAGCTTGGGGGGACAGGGGGTAGACGGAAACACCATATATTTT; CDR3aa: CASSLGGQGVDGNTIYF; abundance: -; d_gene: TRBD1; v_gene: TRBV5-4; j_gene: TRBJ1-3
CDR3nt: TGTGCCAGCAGCCCCCGGGGGGACTCCTACGAGCAGTACTTC; CDR3aa: CASSPRGDSYEQYF; abundance: once; d_gene: TRBD2; v_gene: TRBV5-4; j_gene: TRBJ2-7
CDR3nt: TGTGCCAGCAGAAGGGGGCTCGCAACTAATGAAAAACTGTTTTTT; CDR3aa: CASRRGLATNEKLFF; abundance: -; d_gene: TRBD1; v_gene: TRBV7-9; j_gene: TRBJ1-4
CDR3nt: TGTGCCAGCAGTGAAGACCGGGGGGACACTGAAGCTTTCTTT; CDR3aa: CASSEDRGDTEAFF; abundance: -; d_gene: -; v_gene: TRBV6-1; j_gene: TRBJ1-1
CDR3nt: TGTGCCAGCTCACCACCTTTTGGTCTCGGGGAGACCCAGTACTTC; CDR3aa: CASSPPFGLGETQYF; abundance: -; d_gene: -; v_gene: TRBV18; j_gene: TRBJ2-5
CDR3nt: TGTGCCAGTAGCCATCCGAACACTGAAGCTTTCTTT; CDR3aa: CASSHPNTEAFF; abundance: few; d_gene: -; v_gene: TRBV19; j_gene: TRBJ1-1
CDR3nt: TGTGCCAGCAGTGAACGGGGGCAAGAGACCCAGTACTTC; CDR3aa: CASSERGQETQYF; abundance: -; d_gene: -; v_gene: TRBV6-1; j_gene: TRBJ2-5
CDR3nt: TGTGCCAGCAGCTTAGGCGCAGGGATGAACACTGAAGCTTTCTTT; CDR3aa: CASSLGAGMNTEAFF; abundance: -; d_gene: -; v_gene: TRBV7-2; j_gene: TRBJ1-1
CDR3nt: TGTGCCAGCAGCACGACAGTCAGCTCCTACAATGAGCAGTTCTTC; CDR3aa: CASSTTVSSYNEQFF; abundance: -; d_gene: -; v_gene: TRBV6-5; j_gene: TRBJ2-1
CDR3nt: TGCGCCAGCAGCTTGGTTCCCAGTCAAGAGACCCAGTACTTC; CDR3aa: CASSLVPSQETQYF; abundance: -; d_gene: -; v_gene: TRBV5-1; j_gene: TRBJ2-5
CDR3nt: TGTGCCAGCGGTTCAGGGCTTCTAGGGGGCTACACCTTC; CDR3aa: CASGSGLLGGYTF; abundance: -; d_gene: -; v_gene: TRBV6-5; j_gene: TRBJ1-2
CDR3nt: TGCGCCAGCAGCCCATCAGGGAATGGTCGTGGCTACACCTTC; CDR3aa: CASSPSGNGRGYTF; abundance: -; d_gene: -; v_gene: TRBV4-1; j_gene: TRBJ1-2
CDR3nt: TGTGCCAGCAGCCGCCTAGGTCGGACTAGCGGGGTCAATGAGCAGTTCTTC; CDR3aa: CASSRLGRTSGVNEQFF; abundance: -; d_gene: TRBD2; v_gene: TRBV4-2; j_gene: TRBJ2-1